The sequence of this TCR beta chain was determined in a study of shared clonotypes between healthy human individuals. Every subset's genomic DNA went evenly onto several immunoSEQ plates. Original analysis: Filtering differed because ImmunoSEQ produced junction-only sequences that carried no quality scores. The protocol was immunoSEQ multiplex PCR, while the TCRdb copy is restricted to in-frame clones and leaves out a portion. That table is the source of V, J and clone size, and D and trimming were worked out from the DNA. The sample lists some 2,500,000 clones; roughly 93% were seen once. Per germline, CDR1 MDHEN and CDR2 SYDVKM. Trimming removed 10 bases from V and 9 bases from J, with 21 bases in between. The CDR3 totals 14 residues.

This receptor was taken from a man between 18 and 35 years old in good health. Some clones in this sample may be carry-over from other donors' samples. Input material: naive CD4+ T cells from PBMCs. Stated subset: CD45RA+ positively selected. The chain carries TRBV28 and TRBJ2-2; D is possibly TRBD1 or TRBD2 (5 bases each). CDR3 nucleotide sequence: TGTGCCACCAACGGGACCCCAGGTGGAAGGGAGCTGTTTTTT. Its translation: CATNGTPGGRELFF.